A selection of T cell receptor beta chains follows, all from one sample in a study of T cell repertoires in cytomegalovirus infection. TCRdb recomputed calls from the reads with MiXCR, one row per CDR3 protein. Here the sample spans around 310,000 distinct CDR3 sequences, roughly 16% being singletons. Sample: PBMCs. Receptors were obtained from a human donor in good health (CMV status not recorded). Some clones in this sample may be carry-over from other donors' samples. Both conserved end residues are part of each CDR3. D genes are given only for firm matches. Size is omitted from some rows. Given values are once, few, many or a class for expanded clones.

>TRBV6-2/TRBV6-3|TRBJ2-7|-|few
TGTGCCAGCAGACCGTCCGGGAACTCCTACGAGCAGTACTTC
CASRPSGNSYEQYF
>TRBV6-5|TRBJ2-2|-|-
TGTGCCAGCAGCAGGGTGGGGACCGGGACCGGGGAGCTGTTTTTT
CASSRVGTGTGELFF
>TRBV28|TRBJ2-6|-|many
TGTGCCAGCAGTTTAAACAGGGCCACTGGGGCCAACGTCCTGACTTTC
CASSLNRATGANVLTF
>TRBV7-2|TRBJ2-5|-|many
TGTGCCAGCAGCTTAGGGCAGCCCTCCGAGACCCAGTACTTC
CASSLGQPSETQYF
>TRBV7-2|TRBJ1-1|-|many
TGTGCCAGCAGCCCTACGACATCTATGAACACTGAAGCTTTCTTT
CASSPTTSMNTEAFF
>TRBV7-2|TRBJ2-5|TRBD2|many
TGTGCCAGCAGCCGGGGACTAGTGAGGCAAGAGACCCAGTACTTC
CASSRGLVRQETQYF
>TRBV27|TRBJ2-7|-|-
TGTGCCAGCACAGGGGGGGCCGTTTGGCAGGAGAGCTCCTACGAGCAGTACTTC
CASTGGAVWQESSYEQYF
>TRBV20-1|TRBJ2-7|TRBD1|-
TGCAGTGCTAGAGATTACGGACAGGGTGAGTACGAGCAGTACTTC
CSARDYGQGEYEQYF
>TRBV12-3/TRBV12-4|TRBJ2-2|-|few
TGTGCCAGCAGTTACCGGGACCAGGGGGAGCTGTTTTTT
CASSYRDQGELFF
>TRBV5-1|TRBJ1-1|-|few
TGCGCCAGCAGCCCCTGGGAATACACTGAAGCTTTCTTT
CASSPWEYTEAFF
>TRBV20-1|TRBJ2-7|-|-
TGCAGTGCTAGAGATCACCACAGGGAGTCCTACGAGCAGTACTTC
CSARDHHRESYEQYF
>TRBV4-3|TRBJ1-1|-|few
TGCGCCAGCAGCCTCAGTCACCAAGGGTCCCCGTCGGGAGCTTTCTTT
CASSLSHQGSPSGAFF
>TRBV6-6|TRBJ1-5|-|once
TGTGCCAGCAGCTCGAACAATCAGCCCCAGCATTTT
CASSSNNQPQHF
>TRBV5-6|TRBJ1-5|TRBD1|-
TGTGCCAGCAGCCACCGACAGGGGAGGGCTCAGCCCCAGCATTTT
CASSHRQGRAQPQHF
>TRBV3-1|TRBJ2-3|TRBD2|-
TGTGCCAGCAGCCAAGATCCGGGGGGTACGCAGTATTTT
CASSQDPGGTQYF
>TRBV4-3|TRBJ1-6|-|few
TGCGCCAGCAGCCATCGACGGGCAGAATCACCCCTCCACTTT
CASSHRRAESPLHF
>TRBV2|TRBJ1-5|-|few
TGTGCCAGCAGTGAGGTCCGTTCGAATCAGCCCCAGCATTTT
CASSEVRSNQPQHF
>TRBV2|TRBJ1-2|-|-
TGTGCCAGCAGCGTAGGGGAATTGAGCCGCTACACCTTC
CASSVGELSRYTF
>TRBV6-2/TRBV6-3|TRBJ1-2|-|-
TGTGCCAGCAGTTACCACTTTCGCCTGGGGGGCAACTATGGCTACACCTTC
CASSYHFRLGGNYGYTF
>TRBV27|TRBJ1-1|TRBD1|-
TGTGCCAGCAGTGCCGGGACAGGGGGCATCACTGAAGCTTTCTTT
CASSAGTGGITEAFF
>TRBV7-2|TRBJ2-1|TRBD1|many
TGTGCCAGCAGCTCACAGATGGGACAGGGTTTGTCGGTCTTC
CASSSQMGQGLSVF
>TRBV12-3/TRBV12-4|TRBJ2-1|TRBD1|-
TGTGCCAGCAGTCTTAACAGGGGGCTGCACAATGAGCAGTTCTTC
CASSLNRGLHNEQFF
>TRBV2|TRBJ1-6|-|-
TGTGCCAGCAGAGCCTCGACGGGCTCCTATAATTCACCCCTCCACTTT
CASRASTGSYNSPLHF
>TRBV12-5|TRBJ2-5|-|many
TGTGCTAGTGCCTCCGTTGACGGTCTGGAGACCCAGTACTTC
CASASVDGLETQYF
>TRBV6-5|TRBJ2-7|TRBD1|many
TGTGCCAGCAGTTACCGGGGACAGGGGAGGGACGAGCAGTACTTC
CASSYRGQGRDEQYF
>TRBV7-8|TRBJ1-6|-|many
TGTGCCAGCAGCTTGGCAGGGTCACATAATTCACCCCTCCACTTT
CASSLAGSHNSPLHF